This TCR beta chain was observed in a study of early T cells in non-severe SARS-CoV-2 infection. The germline V gene has CDR1 SGHTS and CDR2 YDEGEE. The CDR3 has 13 residues. On this clonotype itself: Compared with germline, one end of the junction differs, possibly owing to a read error.

TCRdb re-derived calls from the 5' RACE reads in MiXCR, one entry per CDR3 protein. This sample yields about 130,000 distinct CDR3 sequences, of which under 15% are seen a single time; less than 25% belongs to the top ten. The receptor comes from an adult who was a healthcare worker with PCR-confirmed SARS-CoV-2 infection or an uninfected control (not recorded which). Sequenced sample: whole blood. This chain joins TRBV5-8 and TRBJ2-3, with 11 positions matching TRBD2. Written as DNA, the CDR3 is TGTGTCAGCAGCTTAGTAGCGGGGGGGCCATTTTTGTTT. Encoded protein: CVSSLVAGGPFLF. The complete variable domain, with remaining parts taken from reference TRBV5-8 and TRBJ2-3, reads EAGVTQSPTHLIKTRGQQATLRCSPISGHTSVYWYQQALGLGLQFLLWYDEGEERNRGNFPPRFSGRQFPNYSSELNVNALELEDSALYLCVSSLVAGGPFLFGPGTRLTVL.